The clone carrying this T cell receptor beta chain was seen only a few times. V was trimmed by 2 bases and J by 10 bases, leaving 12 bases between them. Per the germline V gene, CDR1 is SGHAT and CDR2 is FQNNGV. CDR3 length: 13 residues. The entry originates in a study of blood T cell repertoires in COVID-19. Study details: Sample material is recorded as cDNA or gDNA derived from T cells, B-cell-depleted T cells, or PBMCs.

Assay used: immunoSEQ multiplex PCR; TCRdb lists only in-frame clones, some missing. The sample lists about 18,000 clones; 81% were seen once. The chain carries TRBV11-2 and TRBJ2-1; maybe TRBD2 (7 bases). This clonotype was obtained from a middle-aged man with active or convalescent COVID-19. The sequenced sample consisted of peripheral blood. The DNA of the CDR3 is TGTGCCAGCAGCTTACGGGGGGCCAGGGAGCAGTTCTTC. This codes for CASSLRGAREQFF.